The rows below give T cell receptor beta chains drawn from one sample of a study of blood T cell repertoires in COVID-19. The assay was immunoSEQ multiplex PCR, and TCRdb's table has in-frame clones only and misses some. The sample lists roughly 250,000 clones, approximately 84% occurring once. Input material: PBMCs or T cells enriched from blood (not recorded which). These receptor sequences come from a woman aged 40-49 years with acute COVID-19. Each CDR3 is given with its conserved first and last residue. A row's size may be missing; if present it is once, few, many or a size class.

cdr3_aa v_call cdr3_length clone_size j_call
CASSLWGGSYNEQFF TRBV5-5 15 - TRBJ2-1
CASSESGTGGSYEQYF TRBV25-1 16 - TRBJ2-7
CASRQLYTEAFF TRBV6-5 12 - TRBJ1-1
CASSLEGLAGFYEQYF TRBV5-6 16 - TRBJ2-7
CAWSVIGGGTEAFF TRBV30 14 - TRBJ1-1
CASGVGGLGYGYTF TRBV27 14 - TRBJ1-2
CATSVGLAGAHFF TRBV15 13 - TRBJ2-1
CACRVDRANSPLHF TRBV6-5 14 - TRBJ1-6
CATSTQPKVPQHF TRBV19 13 - TRBJ1-5
CASSYLAKDEQFF TRBV21-1 13 - TRBJ2-1
CASNSGSIDEQFF TRBV5-5 13 once TRBJ2-1
CATSREDFQETQYF TRBV15 14 - TRBJ2-5
CASSPASTGSNEKLFF TRBV18 16 - TRBJ1-4
CASSTTTGELFF TRBV7-3 12 - TRBJ2-2
CASSQDQTGGDGYTF TRBV3-1/TRBV3-2 15 - TRBJ1-2
CASSPLPGNGYTF TRBV12-3/TRBV12-4 13 - TRBJ1-2
CASSATGGQGTGELFF TRBV10-2 16 - TRBJ2-2
CASSLEVNSPLHF TRBV27 13 - TRBJ1-6
CASSIDRVDQPQHF TRBV19 14 once TRBJ1-5
CASSITAAANYGYTF TRBV19 15 - TRBJ1-2
CASSRTGGAMFF TRBV6-2/TRBV6-3 12 - TRBJ1-4
CASSDPRANWYGYTF TRBV25-1 15 - TRBJ1-2
CASSQQGATYGYTF TRBV7-8 14 - TRBJ1-2
CAVGGTAPYGYTF TRBV10-3 13 - TRBJ1-2
CASQAGGIGHNEQFF TRBV2 15 - TRBJ2-1
CASALGGSYEQYF TRBV12-5 13 - TRBJ2-7
CASSVEDGGKRTLTGELFF TRBV9 19 - TRBJ2-2
CASSQTTGFADTQYF TRBV19 15 once TRBJ2-3
CASSPTGANYGYTF TRBV5-1 14 few TRBJ1-2
CATSDPGTGRGNEQFF TRBV24-1 16 - TRBJ2-1
CASSQDLLADNEQFF TRBV3-1/TRBV3-2 15 - TRBJ2-1
CASSPFGGEQYF TRBV7-6 12 - TRBJ2-7
CASSIAGNSYSPLHF TRBV11-2 15 - TRBJ1-6
CASSGGLDTEAFF TRBV19 13 - TRBJ1-1
CASRDSMNTEAFF TRBV2 13 - TRBJ1-1
CASSEGRGGMNNEQFF TRBV2 16 - TRBJ2-1
CASSLETGRQYF TRBV2 12 - TRBJ2-7
CASSFKYEQFF TRBV2 11 - TRBJ2-1
CASSHDGQGQETQYF TRBV4-1 15 many TRBJ2-5